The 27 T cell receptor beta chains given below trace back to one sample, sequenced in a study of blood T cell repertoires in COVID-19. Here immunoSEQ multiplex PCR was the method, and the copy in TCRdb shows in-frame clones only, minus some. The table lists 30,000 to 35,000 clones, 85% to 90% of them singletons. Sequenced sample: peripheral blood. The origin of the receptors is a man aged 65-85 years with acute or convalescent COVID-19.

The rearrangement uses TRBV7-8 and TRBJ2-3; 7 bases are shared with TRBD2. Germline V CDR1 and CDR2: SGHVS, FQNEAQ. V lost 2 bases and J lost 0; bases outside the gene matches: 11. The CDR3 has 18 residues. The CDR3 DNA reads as TGTGCCAGCAGCTTATTCGGCGGGAGTTTAAGGAGCACAGATACGCAGTATTTT. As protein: CASSLFGGSLRSTDTQYF.

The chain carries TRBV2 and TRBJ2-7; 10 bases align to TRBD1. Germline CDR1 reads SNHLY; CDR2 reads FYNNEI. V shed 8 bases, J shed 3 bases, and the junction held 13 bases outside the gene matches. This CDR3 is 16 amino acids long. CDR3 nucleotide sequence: TGTGCCAGCCAGTTCAGGTCCGGACAGGGGGGCTACGAGCAGTACTTC. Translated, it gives CASQFRSGQGGYEQYF.

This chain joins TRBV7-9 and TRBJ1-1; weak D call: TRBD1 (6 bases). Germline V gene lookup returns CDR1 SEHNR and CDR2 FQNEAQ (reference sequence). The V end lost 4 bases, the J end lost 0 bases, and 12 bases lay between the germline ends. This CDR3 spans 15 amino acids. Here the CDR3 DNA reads TGTGCCAGCAGCTCGCGACAGGCACTGAACACTGAAGCTTTCTTT. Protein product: CASSSRQALNTEAFF.

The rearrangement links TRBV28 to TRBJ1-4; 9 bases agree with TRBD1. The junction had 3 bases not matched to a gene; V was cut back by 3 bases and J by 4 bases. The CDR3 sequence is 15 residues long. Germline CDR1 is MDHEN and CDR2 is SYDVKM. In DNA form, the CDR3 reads TGTGCCAGCAGTTTTTCGACAGGGGGTAATGAAAAACTGTTTTTT. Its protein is CASSFSTGGNEKLFF.

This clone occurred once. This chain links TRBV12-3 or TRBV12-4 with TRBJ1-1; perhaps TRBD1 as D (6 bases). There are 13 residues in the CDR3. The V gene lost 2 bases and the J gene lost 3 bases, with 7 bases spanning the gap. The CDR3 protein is CASSLNRDTEAFF. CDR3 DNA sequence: TGTGCCAGCAGTTTAAACAGGGACACTGAAGCTTTCTTT.

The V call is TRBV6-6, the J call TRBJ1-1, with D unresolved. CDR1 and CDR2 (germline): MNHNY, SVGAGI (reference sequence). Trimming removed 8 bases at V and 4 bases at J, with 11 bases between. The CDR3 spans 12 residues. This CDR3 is CASHIEGTEAFF. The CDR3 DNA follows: TGTGCCAGCCACATCGAGGGCACTGAAGCTTTCTTT.

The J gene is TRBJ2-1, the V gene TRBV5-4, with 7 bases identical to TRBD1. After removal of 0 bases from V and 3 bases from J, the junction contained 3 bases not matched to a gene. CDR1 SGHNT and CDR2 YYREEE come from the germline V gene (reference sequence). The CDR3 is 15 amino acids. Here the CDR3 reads CASSLDRGRYNEQFF. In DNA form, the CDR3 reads TGTGCCAGCAGCTTGGACAGGGGCCGCTACAATGAGCAGTTCTTC.

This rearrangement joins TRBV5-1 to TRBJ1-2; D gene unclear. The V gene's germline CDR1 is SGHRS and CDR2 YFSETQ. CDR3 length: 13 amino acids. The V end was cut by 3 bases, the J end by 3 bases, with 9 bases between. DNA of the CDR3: TGCGCCAGCAGCTCCACATCTGACTATGGCTACACCTTC. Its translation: CASSSTSDYGYTF. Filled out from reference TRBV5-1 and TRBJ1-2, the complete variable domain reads KAGVTQTPRYLIKTRGQQVTLSCSPISGHRSVSWYQQTPGQGLQFLFEYFSETQRNKGNFPGRFSGRQFSNSRSEMNVSTLELGDSALYLCASSSTSDYGYTFGSGTRLTVV.

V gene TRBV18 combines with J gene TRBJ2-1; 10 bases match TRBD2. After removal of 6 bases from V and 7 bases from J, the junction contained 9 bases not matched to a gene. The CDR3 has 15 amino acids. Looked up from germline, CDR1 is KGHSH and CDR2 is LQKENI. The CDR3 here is CASSPPSSGGNEQFF. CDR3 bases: TGTGCCAGCTCCCCTCCGTCTAGCGGGGGTAATGAGCAGTTCTTC.

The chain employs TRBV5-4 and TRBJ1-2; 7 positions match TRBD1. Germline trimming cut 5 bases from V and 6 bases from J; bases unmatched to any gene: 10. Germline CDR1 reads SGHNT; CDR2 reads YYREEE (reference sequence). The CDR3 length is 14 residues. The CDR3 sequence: CASRTPQGNHGYTF. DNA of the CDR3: TGTGCCAGCAGAACCCCACAGGGGAATCATGGCTACACCTTC. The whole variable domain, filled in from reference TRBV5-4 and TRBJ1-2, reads ETGVTQSPTHLIKTRGQQVTLRCSSQSGHNTVSWYQQALGQGPQFIFQYYREEENGRGNFPPRFSGLQFPNYSSELNVNALELDDSALYLCASRTPQGNHGYTFGSGTRLTVV.

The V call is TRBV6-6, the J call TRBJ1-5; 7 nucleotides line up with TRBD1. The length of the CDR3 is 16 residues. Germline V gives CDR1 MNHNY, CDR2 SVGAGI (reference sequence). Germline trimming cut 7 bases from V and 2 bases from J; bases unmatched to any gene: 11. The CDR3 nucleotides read TGTGCCAGCATCGACAGGGTTGGCAAGGGCAATCAGCCCCAGCATTTT. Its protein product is CASIDRVGKGNQPQHF.

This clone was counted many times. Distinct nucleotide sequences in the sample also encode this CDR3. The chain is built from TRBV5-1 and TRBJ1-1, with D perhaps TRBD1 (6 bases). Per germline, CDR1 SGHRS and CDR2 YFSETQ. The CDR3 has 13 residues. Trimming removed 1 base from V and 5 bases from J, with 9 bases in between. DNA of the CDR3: TGCGCCAGCAGCTTGAGAGGGGGTACTGAAGCTTTCTTT. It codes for CASSLRGGTEAFF.

The CDR3: CASSVGGSETQYF. Here the CDR3 DNA reads TGTGCCAGCAGCGTGGGGGGATCAGAGACCCAGTACTTC. The rearrangement uses TRBV9 and TRBJ2-5; a weak D match, TRBD2 (6 bases). The CDR3 is 13 amino acids. Germline values: CDR1 SGDLS, CDR2 YYNGEE. The V end was cut by 2 bases, the J end by 4 bases, with 9 bases between.

CDR3 residues: CASSYGSFNSPLHF. The CDR3 DNA follows: TGTGCCAGCAGCTACGGTAGTTTTAATTCACCCCTCCACTTT. The genes are TRBV5-5 and TRBJ1-6; D is unresolved. The CDR3 runs 14 residues. In germline, CDR1 is SGHKS, CDR2 YYEKEE (reference sequence). The germline V and J ends were trimmed by 3 bases and 6 bases, with 10 bases remaining between them. Complete variable domain (other parts from reference TRBV5-5 and TRBJ1-6): DAGVTQSPTHLIKTRGQQVTLRCSPISGHKSVSWYQQVLGQGPQFIFQYYEKEERGRGNFPDRFSARQFPNYSSELNVNALLLGDSALYLCASSYGSFNSPLHFGNGTRLTVT.

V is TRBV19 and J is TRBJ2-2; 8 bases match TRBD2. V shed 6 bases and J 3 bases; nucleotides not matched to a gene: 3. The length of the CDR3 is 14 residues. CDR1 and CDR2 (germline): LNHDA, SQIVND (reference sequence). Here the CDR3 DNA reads TGTGCCAGTAGACTAGCGGCTGACACCGGGGAGCTGTTTTTT. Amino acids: CASRLAADTGELFF.

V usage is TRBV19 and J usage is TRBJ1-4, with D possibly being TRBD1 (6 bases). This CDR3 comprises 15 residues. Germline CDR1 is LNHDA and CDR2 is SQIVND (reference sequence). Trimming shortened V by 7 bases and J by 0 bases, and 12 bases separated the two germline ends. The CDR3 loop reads CASTGTRATNEKLFF. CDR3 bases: TGTGCCAGTACGGGGACAAGAGCAACTAATGAAAAACTGTTTTTT. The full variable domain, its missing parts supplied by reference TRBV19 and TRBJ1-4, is DGGITQSPKYLFRKEGQNVTLSCEQNLNHDAMYWYRQDPGQGLRLIYYSQIVNDFQKGDIAEGYSVSREKKESFPLTVTSAQKNPTAFYLCASTGTRATNEKLFFGSGTQLSVL.

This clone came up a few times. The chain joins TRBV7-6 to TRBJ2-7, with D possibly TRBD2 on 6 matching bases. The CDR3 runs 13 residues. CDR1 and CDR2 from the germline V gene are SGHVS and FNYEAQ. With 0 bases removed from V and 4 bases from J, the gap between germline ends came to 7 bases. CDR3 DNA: TGTGCCAGCAGCTTAGCGGGGGGTTACGAGCAGTACTTC. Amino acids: CASSLAGGYEQYF.

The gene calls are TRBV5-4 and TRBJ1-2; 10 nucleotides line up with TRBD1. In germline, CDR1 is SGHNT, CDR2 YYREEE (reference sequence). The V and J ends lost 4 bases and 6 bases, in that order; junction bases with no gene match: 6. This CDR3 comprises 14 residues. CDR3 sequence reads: CASSTRQGAHGYTF. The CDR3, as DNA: TGTGCCAGCAGCACCAGACAGGGGGCCCATGGCTACACCTTC.

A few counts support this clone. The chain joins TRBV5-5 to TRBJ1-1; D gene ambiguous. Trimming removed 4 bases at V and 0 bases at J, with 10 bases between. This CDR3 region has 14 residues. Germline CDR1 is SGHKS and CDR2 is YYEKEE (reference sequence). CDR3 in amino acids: CASSRLLLNTEAFF. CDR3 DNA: TGTGCCAGCAGCCGACTCCTCTTGAACACTGAAGCTTTCTTT.

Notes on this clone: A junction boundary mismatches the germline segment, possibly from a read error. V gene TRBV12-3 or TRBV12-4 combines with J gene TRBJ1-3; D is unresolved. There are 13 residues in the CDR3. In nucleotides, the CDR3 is TGTGCCAGCACGGGGAATGCTGGAAACACCACATATTTT. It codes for CASTGNAGNTTYF.

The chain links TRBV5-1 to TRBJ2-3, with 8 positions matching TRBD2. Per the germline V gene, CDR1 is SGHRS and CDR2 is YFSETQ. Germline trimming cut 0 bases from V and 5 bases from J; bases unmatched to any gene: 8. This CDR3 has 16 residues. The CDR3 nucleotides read TGCGCCAGCAGCTTGGCCCCACTAGCGGCGGGAGATACGCAGTATTTT. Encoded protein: CASSLAPLAAGDTQYF.

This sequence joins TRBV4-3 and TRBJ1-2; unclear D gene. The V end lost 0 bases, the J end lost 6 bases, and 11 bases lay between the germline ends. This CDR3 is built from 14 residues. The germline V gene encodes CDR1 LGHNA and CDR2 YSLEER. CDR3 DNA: TGCGCCAGCAGCCAAGATTACCGGGATCATGGCTACACCTTC. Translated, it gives CASSQDYRDHGYTF.

In DNA, the CDR3 is TGCGCCAGCACCCCTGGCGCAGGGGTGACCTATGGCTACACCTTC. It is translated as CASTPGAGVTYGYTF. The J gene is TRBJ1-2, the V gene TRBV5-1; TRBD1 might be the D (6 bases). V was shortened by 6 bases and J by 4 bases, with 19 bases between the two germline ends. The CDR3 extends over 15 amino acids. Germline CDR1 SGHRS, CDR2 YFSETQ.

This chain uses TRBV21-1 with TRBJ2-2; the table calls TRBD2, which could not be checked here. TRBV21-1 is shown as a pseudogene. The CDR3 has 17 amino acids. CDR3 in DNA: TGTGCCAGCAGCACCATACTCCGGGGGGCGAACACCGGGGAGCTGTTTTTT. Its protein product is CASSTILRGANTGELFF.

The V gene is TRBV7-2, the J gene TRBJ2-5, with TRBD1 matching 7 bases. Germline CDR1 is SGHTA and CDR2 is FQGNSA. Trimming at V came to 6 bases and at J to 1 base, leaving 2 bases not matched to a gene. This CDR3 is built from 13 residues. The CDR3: CASRRTGQETQYF. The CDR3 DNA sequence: TGTGCCAGCAGACGGACAGGCCAAGAGACCCAGTACTTC.

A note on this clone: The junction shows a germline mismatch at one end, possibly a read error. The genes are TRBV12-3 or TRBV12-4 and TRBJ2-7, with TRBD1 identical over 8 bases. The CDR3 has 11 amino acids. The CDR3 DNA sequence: TGTGCCAGCAGCACCGGGACAGGTAGCCACTTC. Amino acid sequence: CASSTGTGSHF.

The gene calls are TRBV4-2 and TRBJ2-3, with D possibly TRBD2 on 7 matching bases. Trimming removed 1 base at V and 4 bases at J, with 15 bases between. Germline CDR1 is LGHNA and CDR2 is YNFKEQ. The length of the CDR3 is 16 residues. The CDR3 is CASSQGRAGGPDTQYF. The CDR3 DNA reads TGTGCCAGCAGCCAAGGTCGGGCCGGGGGGCCAGATACGCAGTATTTT.